This T cell receptor beta chain was observed in a study of cytomegalovirus exposure and HLA in healthy donors. Study context: Sequencing of 180 million or so T cells in an earlier analysis found around 120 million unique TCR beta sequences. Regarding the study as a whole: Beyond CMV serostatus, there was no information to go on about immune exposure.

The V end lost 3 bases, the J end lost 7 bases, and 10 bases lay between the germline ends. This CDR3 region has 13 residues. Germline-derived CDR1 and CDR2 are MNHEY and SMNVEV (reference sequence). These donors counted as nominally healthy when sampled, but unrecorded immune exposures were likely. The PCR ran on 60 Vbeta and 13 Jbeta primers. Sequenced by immunoSEQ multiplex PCR; TCRdb stores in-frame clones only, minus some. This sample has tens of thousands of clones, with around four fifths found just once. Details on this clone: Its antigen remains unidentified.

Sequencing input: PBMCs. The clonotype comes from a man aged 25 to 40 in good health and CMV-seronegative. V is TRBV27 and J is TRBJ1-5; no clear D. The CDR3 is CASSLEEGQPQHF. The CDR3 DNA reads TGTGCCAGCAGTTTGGAGGAGGGACAGCCCCAGCATTTT.